Shown below are 9 T cell receptor beta chains from a single sample sequenced in a study of chemoradiotherapy in HPV16-positive cancers. Produced via immunoSEQ multiplex PCR; TCRdb's table is partial and in-frame only. This repertoire shows about 68,000 clones, almost 90% found once; its top ten account for 4% to 5%. The sequencing used blood, collected from a patient who underwent chemoradiotherapy. The origin of the receptors is a human donor with HPV-associated anogenital cancer.

This chain connects TRBV27 to TRBJ2-3, with D unresolved. Germline V lookup: CDR1 MNHEY, CDR2 SMNVEV (reference sequence). This CDR3 comprises 15 residues. V lost 5 bases to trimming and J lost 0 bases, with 12 bases between them. This chain's CDR3 is CASSLYIRSTDTQYF. CDR3 nucleotides: TGTGCCAGCAGTCTTTACATCCGAAGCACAGATACGCAGTATTTT.

This chain joins TRBV5-4 and TRBJ1-2; D not certain. Trimming cost V 6 bases and J 6 bases, with 9 bases left between them. This CDR3 is 11 amino acids long. Germline CDR1 is SGHNT and CDR2 is YYREEE (reference sequence). This CDR3 reads CASIAQDGYTF. DNA of the CDR3: TGTGCCAGCATCGCGCAGGATGGCTACACCTTC.

The V gene is TRBV27, the J gene TRBJ2-7; D may correspond to TRBD1 or TRBD2 (7 bases each). The germline V and J ends were trimmed by 5 bases and 5 bases, with 19 bases remaining between them. The V gene's germline CDR1 is MNHEY and CDR2 SMNVEV (reference sequence). The CDR3 has 15 amino acids. The CDR3 bases are TGTGCCAGCAGTACCCAGGGGGGGAGGGTCCACGAGCAGTACTTC. Its translation: CASSTQGGRVHEQYF.

V usage is TRBV29-1 and J usage is TRBJ1-1; D possibly corresponds to TRBD1 (6 bases). V was shortened by 5 bases and J by 0 bases, with 13 bases between the two germline ends. CDR1 and CDR2 from the germline V gene are SQVTM and ANQGSEA. The CDR3 runs 14 residues. The CDR3 DNA reads as TGCAGCGTTTCTCGCGGACAGATGAACACTGAAGCTTTCTTT. This codes for CSVSRGQMNTEAFF. Supplemented by reference TRBV29-1 and TRBJ1-1, the full variable domain reads SAVISQKPSRDICQRGTSLTIQCQVDSQVTMMFWYRQQPGQSLTLIATANQGSEATYESGFVIDKFPISRPNLTFSTLTVSNMSPEDSSIYLCSVSRGQMNTEAFFGQGTRLTVV.

V and J are TRBV7-9 and TRBJ1-1; no reliable D call. Germline V gives CDR1 SEHNR, CDR2 FQNEAQ (reference sequence). The V end lost 1 base, the J end lost 4 bases, and 7 bases lay between the germline ends. The CDR3 totals 13 residues. The CDR3 region is CASSLEGTTEAFF. The CDR3 region has the DNA TGTGCCAGCAGCTTAGAGGGTACCACTGAAGCTTTCTTT.

CDR3: CASSQSLAAQETQYF. In nucleotides, the CDR3 is TGCGCCAGCAGCCAAAGCCTAGCGGCCCAAGAGACCCAGTACTTC. This chain uses TRBV4-1 with TRBJ2-5; 7 bases map to TRBD2. Per the germline V gene, CDR1 is MGHRA and CDR2 is YSYEKL. With 2 bases clipped from V and 1 base from J, the junction kept 4 bases outside the gene matches. The CDR3 has 15 residues.

V is TRBV13 and J is TRBJ2-3, with 7 bases that match TRBD2. The CDR3 consists of 15 residues. With V trimmed by 4 bases and J by 2 bases, 6 bases remained unmatched. CDR1 is PRHDT, CDR2 FYEKMQ, per germline (reference sequence). CDR3 region: CASSSASGLTDTQYF. CDR3 DNA sequence: TGTGCCAGCAGCTCCGCTAGCGGACTCACAGATACGCAGTATTTT.

The chain combines TRBV6-5 with TRBJ1-4; D gene unclear. The CDR3 length is 15 residues. The V gene lost 0 bases and the J gene lost 4 bases, with 9 bases spanning the gap. In germline, CDR1 is MNHEY, CDR2 SVGAGI. The CDR3 is CASSYSPEFNEKLFF. CDR3 nucleotide sequence: TGTGCCAGCAGTTACTCCCCAGAATTTAATGAAAAACTGTTTTTT.

This clone occurred a few times. The CDR3 DNA reads as TGTGCCAGCAGTTCATGGACTTCTAACTACGAGCAGTACTTC. It is translated as CASSSWTSNYEQYF. The V call is TRBV27, the J call TRBJ2-7, with a tentative D call TRBD2 (5 bases). CDR1 is MNHEY, CDR2 SMNVEV, per germline (reference sequence). The V gene lost 4 bases and the J gene lost 3 bases, with 13 bases spanning the gap. The CDR3 loop spans 14 amino acids.